These 21 T cell receptor beta chains came from one sample sequenced in a study of blood T cells in healthy people across ages. A second PCR, run for roughly 7 to 11 cycles, used a sample-barcoded 5' primer plus a J-beta primer mix. TCRdb reprocessed the 5' RACE reads via MiXCR and lists one record per CDR3 protein. The table lists around 780,000 distinct CDR3 sequences, approximately 60% of them singletons. Sequencing was done on a sample of blood. The receptors originated from a man in his forties in good health.

In DNA form, the CDR3 reads TGCGCCAGCAGCGACGGATACGGCAACCTGAGGGGCTCCTACGAGCAGTACTTC. Translation: CASSDGYGNLRGSYEQYF. The chain couples TRBV5-1 to TRBJ2-7; possibly TRBD1 or TRBD2 for D (5 bases each). V dropped 4 bases and J dropped 0 bases, with 23 bases sitting between them. The CDR3 extends over 18 amino acids. Germline V lookup: CDR1 SGHRS, CDR2 YFSETQ.

The chain couples TRBV2 to TRBJ2-1, with D perhaps TRBD2 (7 bases). The V gene lost 4 bases and the J gene lost 9 bases, with 16 bases spanning the gap. The CDR3 is made up of 14 amino acids. Germline V lookup: CDR1 SNHLY, CDR2 FYNNEI. CDR3 loop: CASSGDAGAGEQFF. CDR3 DNA: TGTGCCAGCAGTGGAGATGCGGGGGCGGGTGAGCAGTTCTTC.

This clonotype appeared once. This rearrangement joins TRBV4-3 to TRBJ1-1; D call uncertain. Germline values: CDR1 LGHNA, CDR2 YSLEER. This CDR3 contains 13 residues. V was shortened by 5 bases and J by 3 bases, with 10 bases between the two germline ends. This chain's CDR3 is CASSANGDTEAFF. The DNA for the CDR3 is TGCGCCAGCAGCGCAAACGGTGACACTGAAGCTTTCTTT.

The rearrangement links TRBV3-1 to TRBJ2-3; TRBD2 might be the D (5 bases). The germline gives CDR1 LGHDT, CDR2 YNNKEL (reference sequence). The CDR3 is made up of 13 amino acids. Between the trimmed V and J ends, which lost 3 bases and 1 base, there was a span of 5 bases. The CDR3 DNA sequence: TGTGCCAGCAGCCATAGCGGCACAGATACGCAGTATTTT. Protein sequence: CASSHSGTDTQYF.

A few counts support this clonotype. The chain recombines TRBV29-1 with TRBJ2-7, with no clear D. CDR1 is SQVTM, CDR2 ANQGSEA, per germline. There are 12 residues in the CDR3. Trimming took off 3 bases at V and 7 bases at J, with 13 bases between the two ends. The CDR3 is CSVDLVGQEQYF. In DNA form, the CDR3 reads TGCAGCGTTGATCTGGTGGGCCAGGAGCAGTACTTC.

CDR3 DNA sequence: TGTGCCAGCAGCCAAGCAGGGATGGGCTCTGGGGCCAACGTCCTGACTTTC. Translation gives CASSQAGMGSGANVLTF. This chain joins TRBV4-2 and TRBJ2-6, with TRBD1 as a possible D gene (5 bases). CDR3 size: 17 residues. Germline V lookup: CDR1 LGHNA, CDR2 YNFKEQ. Trimming shortened V by 1 base and J by 0 bases, and 10 bases separated the two germline ends.

This clonotype was counted a few times. This rearrangement joins TRBV10-3 to TRBJ1-6, with D tentatively TRBD1 (6 bases). Germline lookup yields CDR1 ENHRY and CDR2 SYGVKD. The CDR3 length is 16 residues. The V gene lost 5 bases and the J gene lost 0 bases, with 11 bases spanning the gap. CDR3 DNA: TGTGCCATCAGTAGCCAGGGGAGCTCCTATAATTCACCCCTCCACTTT. It specifies CAISSQGSSYNSPLHF.

V usage is TRBV27 and J usage is TRBJ2-1; 10 positions match TRBD2. V was clipped by 5 bases and J by 10 bases; unmatched bases: 11. CDR1 is MNHEY, CDR2 SMNVEV, per germline (reference sequence). The CDR3 sequence is 15 residues long. CDR3 loop: CASSPLGLAEGEQFF. The CDR3 bases are TGTGCCAGCAGTCCCCTCGGACTAGCGGAGGGGGAGCAGTTCTTC.

The table lists this clonotype with a few counts. The rearrangement links TRBV10-3 to TRBJ2-1, with D tentatively TRBD1 (6 bases). CDR1 ENHRY and CDR2 SYGVKD come from the germline V gene. The CDR3 contains 15 residues. V was shortened by 5 bases and J by 4 bases, with 15 bases between the two germline ends. CDR3 loop: CAISKQGGLYNEQFF. CDR3 nucleotide sequence: TGTGCCATCAGTAAACAGGGCGGGTTGTACAATGAGCAGTTCTTC.

About this clonotype itself: One end of the junction fails to match germline, which may point to a read error. The chain recombines TRBV4-3 with TRBJ1-2, with D possibly TRBD1 on 6 matching bases. The germline gives CDR1 LGHNA, CDR2 YSLEER. This CDR3 is 15 amino acids long. The CDR3 DNA follows: TGCGCCAGCAGCCAAGCCCAAAACAGGGACTATGGCCACACCTTC. Encoded protein: CASSQAQNRDYGHTF.

The chain carries TRBV20-1 and TRBJ2-4, with D perhaps assigned TRBD1 or TRBD2 (5 bases each). The CDR3 contains 13 residues. From germline, CDR1 is DFQATT and CDR2 SNEGSKA (reference sequence). V lost 1 base, J lost 13 bases, and 17 bases lay in between. CDR3 DNA: TGCAGTGCTAGAGGCTCATCAGGGACGGAGCAGTACTTC. This sequence encodes CSARGSSGTEQYF.

This clonotype was detected only a few times. The chain combines TRBV20-1 with TRBJ2-1, with D possibly matching TRBD2 (5 bases). Germline values: CDR1 DFQATT, CDR2 SNEGSKA (reference sequence). V lost 4 bases, J lost 0 bases, and 16 bases lay in between. This CDR3 has 16 amino acids. CDR3 DNA sequence: TGCAGTGCTATCGGGGTTGATGGGAGCTCCTACAATGAGCAGTTCTTC. Amino acid sequence: CSAIGVDGSSYNEQFF.

The chain joins TRBV7-6 to TRBJ1-1; D not certain. V lost 2 bases and J lost 10, with 17 bases in between. This CDR3 spans 14 amino acids. In germline, CDR1 is SGHVS, CDR2 FNYEAQ. The CDR3 region is CASSLYGIGSGAFF. CDR3 in DNA: TGTGCCAGCAGCTTATACGGTATTGGGAGCGGAGCTTTCTTT.

Turning to this clonotype: Since a much larger clone is just one base distant, this may be a read error. The chain joins TRBV29-1 to TRBJ2-5; D is undetermined. Between the trimmed V and J ends, which lost 6 bases and 2 bases, there was a span of 13 bases. CDR1 SQVTM and CDR2 ANQGSEA come from the germline V gene. The CDR3 runs to 13 residues. The CDR3 region is CSVRYAAQETQYF. The CDR3 bases are TGCAGCGTCCGGTACGCAGCGCAAGAGACCCAGTACTTC.

The chain has TRBV5-6 and TRBJ2-7; 7 positions agree with TRBD1. This CDR3 is built from 14 residues. V lost 3 bases, J lost 5 bases, and 8 bases stayed unmatched. Germline CDR1 SGHDT, CDR2 YYEEEE. CDR3 sequence (DNA): TGTGCCAGCAGCTCCGACAGGGAGACGGACGAGCAGTACTTC. The encoded protein is CASSSDRETDEQYF.

This clonotype has more than one count but fewer than ten. V and J are TRBV5-1 and TRBJ2-5; D may be TRBD1 or TRBD2 (5 bases each). Trimming took off 0 bases at V and 3 bases at J, with 9 bases between the two ends. CDR1 is SGHRS and CDR2 is YFSETQ in the germline V gene. This CDR3 is built from 14 residues. This CDR3 reads CASSLAVGEETQYF. DNA for the CDR3: TGCGCCAGCAGCTTGGCGGTGGGGGAAGAGACCCAGTACTTC.

This chain connects TRBV29-1 to TRBJ2-3, with TRBD1 identical over 8 bases. Germline-derived CDR1 and CDR2 are SQVTM and ANQGSEA. This CDR3 has 13 amino acids. Trimming cost V 4 bases and J 5 bases; bases outside gene matches: 5. CDR3 sequence: CSVGRGRGDTQYF. Here the CDR3 DNA reads TGCAGCGTTGGCAGGGGGCGCGGAGATACGCAGTATTTT.

The chain uses TRBV5-1 and TRBJ2-1; 12 bases are a match to TRBD2. The CDR3 has 16 residues. V lost 4 bases to trimming and J lost 7 bases; unmatched junction nucleotides: 9. Germline V CDR1 and CDR2: SGHRS, YFSETQ. The CDR3, as DNA: TGCGCCAGCAGCCTAAGGGCGACTAGCGGGGGTAATGAGCAGTTCTTC. Translating gives CASSLRATSGGNEQFF.

The V call is TRBV5-1, the J call TRBJ2-3; no firm D call. Deletions cut 1 base from V and 4 bases from J, with 16 bases between. The CDR3 loop spans 16 amino acids. Germline CDR1 SGHRS, CDR2 YFSETQ. The CDR3 loop is CASSLNQLRNADTQYF. In DNA, the CDR3 is TGCGCCAGCAGCTTGAACCAATTAAGGAACGCAGATACGCAGTATTTT.

The chain carries TRBV29-1 and TRBJ1-6; D perhaps matches TRBD1 (6 bases). The CDR3 length is 13 residues. CDR1 and CDR2 from the germline V gene are SQVTM and ANQGSEA. Trimming pared 4 bases from V and 5 bases from J, leaving 9 bases between. CDR3 region: CSVGTDDNSPLHF. DNA for the CDR3: TGCAGCGTTGGGACAGATGATAATTCACCCCTCCACTTT. Supplemented by reference TRBV29-1 and TRBJ1-6, the full variable domain reads SAVISQKPSRDICQRGTSLTIQCQVDSQVTMMFWYRQQPGQSLTLIATANQGSEATYESGFVIDKFPISRPNLTFSTLTVSNMSPEDSSIYLCSVGTDDNSPLHFGNGTRLTVT.

CDR3 nucleotides: TGTGCCAGCAGCCAAGAAACAGGGGGAAGAGAGACCCAGTACTTC. This codes for CASSQETGGRETQYF. The V call is TRBV4-2, the J call TRBJ2-5, with 8 bases matching TRBD1. The J segment lost 4 bases and the V segment lost 0 bases, leaving 4 bases of the junction unmatched. This CDR3 region has 15 residues. In germline, CDR1 is LGHNA, CDR2 YNFKEQ.